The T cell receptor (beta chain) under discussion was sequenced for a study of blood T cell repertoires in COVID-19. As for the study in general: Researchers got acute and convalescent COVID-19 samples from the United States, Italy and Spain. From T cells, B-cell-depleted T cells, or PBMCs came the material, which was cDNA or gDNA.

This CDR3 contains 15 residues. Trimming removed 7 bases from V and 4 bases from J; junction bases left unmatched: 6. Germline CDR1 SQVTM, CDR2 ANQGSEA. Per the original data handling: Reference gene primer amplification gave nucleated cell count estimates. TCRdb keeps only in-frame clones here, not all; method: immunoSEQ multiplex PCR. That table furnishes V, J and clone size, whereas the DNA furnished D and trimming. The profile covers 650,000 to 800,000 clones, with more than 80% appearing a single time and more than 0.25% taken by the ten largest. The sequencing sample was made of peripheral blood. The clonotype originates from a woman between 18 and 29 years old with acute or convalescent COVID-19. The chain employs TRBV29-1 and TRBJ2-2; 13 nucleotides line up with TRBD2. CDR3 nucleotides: TGCAGCGCCAGACTAGCGGGGGGCCGCACCGGGGAGCTGTTTTTT. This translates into CSARLAGGRTGELFF.